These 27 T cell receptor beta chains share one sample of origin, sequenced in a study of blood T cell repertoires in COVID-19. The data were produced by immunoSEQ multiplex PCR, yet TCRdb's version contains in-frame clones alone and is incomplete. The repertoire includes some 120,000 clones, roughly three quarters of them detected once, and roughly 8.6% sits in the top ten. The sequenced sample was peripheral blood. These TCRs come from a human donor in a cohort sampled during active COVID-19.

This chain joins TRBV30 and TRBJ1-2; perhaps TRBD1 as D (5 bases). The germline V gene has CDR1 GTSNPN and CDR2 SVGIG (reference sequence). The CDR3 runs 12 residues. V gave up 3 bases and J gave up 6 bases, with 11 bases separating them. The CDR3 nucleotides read TGTGCCTGGAGCCGGGGGACGGATGGCTACACCTTC. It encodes CAWSRGTDGYTF.

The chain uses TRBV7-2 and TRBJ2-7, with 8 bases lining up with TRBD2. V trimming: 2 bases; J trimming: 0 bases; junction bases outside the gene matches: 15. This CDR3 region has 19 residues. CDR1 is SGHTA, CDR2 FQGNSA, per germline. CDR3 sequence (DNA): TGTGCCAGCAGCTTAAGCGGGAGAATATCGGATATTCGCTCCTACGAGCAGTACTTC. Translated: CASSLSGRISDIRSYEQYF.

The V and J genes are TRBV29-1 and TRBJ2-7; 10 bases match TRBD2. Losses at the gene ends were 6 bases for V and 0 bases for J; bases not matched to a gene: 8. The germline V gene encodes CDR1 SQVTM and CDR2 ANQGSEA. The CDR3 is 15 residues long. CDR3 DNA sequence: TGCAGCGTGATATCGGGGACTAGCGTCTCCTACGAGCAGTACTTC. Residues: CSVISGTSVSYEQYF.

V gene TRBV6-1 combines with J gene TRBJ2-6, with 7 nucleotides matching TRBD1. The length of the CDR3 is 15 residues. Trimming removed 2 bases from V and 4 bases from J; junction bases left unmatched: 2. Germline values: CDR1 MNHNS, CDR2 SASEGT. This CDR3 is CASSETGDGANVLTF. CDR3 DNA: TGTGCCAGCAGTGAAACAGGGGACGGGGCCAACGTCCTGACTTTC.

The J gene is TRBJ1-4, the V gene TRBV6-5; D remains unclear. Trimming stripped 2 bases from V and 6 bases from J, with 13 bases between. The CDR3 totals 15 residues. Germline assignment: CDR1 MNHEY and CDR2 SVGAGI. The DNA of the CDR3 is TGTGCCAGCAGTTACCTACGGCAAGGAGATGAAAAACTGTTTTTT. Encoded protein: CASSYLRQGDEKLFF.

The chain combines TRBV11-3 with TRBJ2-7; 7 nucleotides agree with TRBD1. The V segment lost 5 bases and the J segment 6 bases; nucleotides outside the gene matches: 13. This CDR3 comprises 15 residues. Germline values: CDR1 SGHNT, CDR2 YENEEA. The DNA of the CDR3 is TGTGCCAGCAGCCCAGGACAGGCACCGATTTCCGAGCAGTACTTC. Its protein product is CASSPGQAPISEQYF.

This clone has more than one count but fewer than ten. CDR3 DNA sequence: TGTGCCAGCAGCTTAGAAGGAGGGGGCAATTCACCCCTCCACTTT. It translates to CASSLEGGGNSPLHF. This chain uses TRBV7-9 with TRBJ1-6; 7 bases fit TRBD1. The CDR3 totals 15 residues. Looked up from germline, CDR1 is SEHNR and CDR2 is FQNEAQ (reference sequence). Trimming cost V 1 base and J 7 bases; bases outside gene matches: 4.

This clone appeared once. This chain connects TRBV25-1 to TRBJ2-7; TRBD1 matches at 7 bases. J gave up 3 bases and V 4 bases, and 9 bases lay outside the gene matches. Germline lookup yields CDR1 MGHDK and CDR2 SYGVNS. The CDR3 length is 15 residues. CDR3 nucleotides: TGTGCCAGCAGTGCCAGTCAGGGGGTGGGCTACGAGCAGTACTTC. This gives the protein CASSASQGVGYEQYF.

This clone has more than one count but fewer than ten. This CDR3 is CASSPTENTEAFF. CDR3 in DNA: TGTGCCAGCAGCCCGACAGAGAACACTGAAGCTTTCTTT. V usage is TRBV9 and J usage is TRBJ1-1; TRBD1 might be the D (5 bases). Germline CDR1 and CDR2: SGDLS and YYNGEE. V was pared by 4 bases and J by 1 base, with 8 bases between. The CDR3 is 13 amino acids.

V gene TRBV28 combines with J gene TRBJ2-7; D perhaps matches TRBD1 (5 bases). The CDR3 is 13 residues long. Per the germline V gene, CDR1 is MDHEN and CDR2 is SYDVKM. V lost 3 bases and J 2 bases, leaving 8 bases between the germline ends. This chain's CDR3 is CASSFQGAYEQYF. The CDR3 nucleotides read TGTGCCAGCAGTTTTCAGGGCGCCTACGAGCAGTACTTC.

The CDR3 DNA sequence: TGTGCCATCAGTGAGTCGGCTGTACGTGAGCAGTACTTC. Protein sequence: CAISESAVREQYF. V and J are TRBV10-3 and TRBJ2-7; no clear D. Per the germline V gene, CDR1 is ENHRY and CDR2 is SYGVKD. Trimming shortened V by 0 bases and J by 7 bases, and 10 bases separated the two germline ends. This CDR3 region has 13 residues.

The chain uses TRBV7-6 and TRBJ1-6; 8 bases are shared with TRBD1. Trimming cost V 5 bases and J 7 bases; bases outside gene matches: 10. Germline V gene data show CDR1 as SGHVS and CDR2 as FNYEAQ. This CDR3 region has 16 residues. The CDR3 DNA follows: TGTGCCAGCAGCGCGCGACAGGGGTCGTGGAATTCACCCCTCCACTTT. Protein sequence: CASSARQGSWNSPLHF.

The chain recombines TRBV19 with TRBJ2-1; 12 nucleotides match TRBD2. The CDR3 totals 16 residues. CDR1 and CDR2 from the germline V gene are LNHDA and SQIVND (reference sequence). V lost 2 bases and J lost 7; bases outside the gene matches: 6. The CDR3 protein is CASSILAGGPVNEQFF. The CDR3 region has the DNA TGTGCCAGTAGTATACTAGCGGGAGGGCCCGTGAATGAGCAGTTCTTC. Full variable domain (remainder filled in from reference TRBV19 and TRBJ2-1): DGGITQSPKYLFRKEGQNVTLSCEQNLNHDAMYWYRQDPGQGLRLIYYSQIVNDFQKGDIAEGYSVSREKKESFPLTVTSAQKNPTAFYLCASSILAGGPVNEQFFGPGTRLTVL.

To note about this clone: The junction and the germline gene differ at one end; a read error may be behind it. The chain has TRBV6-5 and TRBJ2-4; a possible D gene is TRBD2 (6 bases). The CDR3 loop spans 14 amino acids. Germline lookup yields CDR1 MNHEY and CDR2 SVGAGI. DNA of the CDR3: TGTGCCAGCAGGCCCCCGACGGGGGAAAAGATTCAGTACTTC. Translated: CASRPPTGEKIQYF.

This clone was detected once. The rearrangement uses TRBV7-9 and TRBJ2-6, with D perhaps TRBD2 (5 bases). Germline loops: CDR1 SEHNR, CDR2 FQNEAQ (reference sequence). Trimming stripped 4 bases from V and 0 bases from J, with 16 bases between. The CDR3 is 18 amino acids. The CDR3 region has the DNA TGTGCCAGCAGCTCCCCCTGGGGAGAGCCCTCTGGGGCCAACGTCCTGACTTTC. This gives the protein CASSSPWGEPSGANVLTF.

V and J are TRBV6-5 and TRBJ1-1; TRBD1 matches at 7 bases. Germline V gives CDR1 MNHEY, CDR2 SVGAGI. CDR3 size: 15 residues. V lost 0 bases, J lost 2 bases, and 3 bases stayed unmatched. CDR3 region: CASSYSRGLNTEAFF. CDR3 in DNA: TGTGCCAGCAGTTACTCGAGGGGGCTTAACACTGAAGCTTTCTTT.

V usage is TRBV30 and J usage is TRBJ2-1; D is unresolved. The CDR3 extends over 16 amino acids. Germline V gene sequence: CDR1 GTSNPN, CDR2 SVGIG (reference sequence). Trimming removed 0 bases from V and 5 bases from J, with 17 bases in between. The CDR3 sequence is CAWSVRGRKPNNEQFF. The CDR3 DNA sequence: TGTGCCTGGAGTGTACGAGGCAGAAAACCTAACAATGAGCAGTTCTTC.

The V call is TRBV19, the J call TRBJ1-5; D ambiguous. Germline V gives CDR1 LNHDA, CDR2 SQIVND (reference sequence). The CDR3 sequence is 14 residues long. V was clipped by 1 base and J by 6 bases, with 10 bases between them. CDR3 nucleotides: TGTGCCAGTAGTATAGCTGTTGAGGCTCAGCCCCAGCATTTT. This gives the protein CASSIAVEAQPQHF.

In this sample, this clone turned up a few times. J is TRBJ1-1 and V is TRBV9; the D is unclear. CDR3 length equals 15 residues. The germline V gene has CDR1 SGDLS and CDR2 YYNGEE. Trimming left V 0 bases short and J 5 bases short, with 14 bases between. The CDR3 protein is CASSVVRNEETEAFF. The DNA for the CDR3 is TGTGCCAGCAGCGTAGTGAGAAACGAGGAGACTGAAGCTTTCTTT.

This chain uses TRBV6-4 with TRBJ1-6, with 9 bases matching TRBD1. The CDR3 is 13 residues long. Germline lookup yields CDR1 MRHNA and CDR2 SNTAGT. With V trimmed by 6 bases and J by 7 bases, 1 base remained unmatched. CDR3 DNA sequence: TGTGCCAGCAGAGGACAGGGGAATTCACCCCTCCACTTT. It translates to CASRGQGNSPLHF.

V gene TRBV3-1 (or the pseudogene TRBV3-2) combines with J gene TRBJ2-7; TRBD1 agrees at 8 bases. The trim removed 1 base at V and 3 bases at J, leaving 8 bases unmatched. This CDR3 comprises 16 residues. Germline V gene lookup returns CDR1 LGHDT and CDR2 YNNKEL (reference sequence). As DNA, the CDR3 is TGTGCCAGCAGCCAAGGGACAGGGAGGAATGGCTACGAGCAGTACTTC. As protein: CASSQGTGRNGYEQYF.

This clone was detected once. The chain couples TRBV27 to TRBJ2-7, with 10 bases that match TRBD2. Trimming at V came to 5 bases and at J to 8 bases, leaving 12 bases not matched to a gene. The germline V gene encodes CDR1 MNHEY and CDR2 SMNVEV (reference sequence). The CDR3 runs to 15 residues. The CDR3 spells CASSPRTSGPLKQYF. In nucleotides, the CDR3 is TGTGCCAGCAGTCCGCGGACTAGCGGACCTCTAAAGCAGTACTTC.

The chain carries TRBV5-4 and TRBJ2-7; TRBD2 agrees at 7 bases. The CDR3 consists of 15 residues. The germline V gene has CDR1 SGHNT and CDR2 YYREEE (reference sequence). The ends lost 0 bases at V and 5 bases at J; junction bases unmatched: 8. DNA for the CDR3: TGTGCCAGCAGCTTGGGTGCGGGGGTTGGGGACGAGCAGTACTTC. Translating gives CASSLGAGVGDEQYF.

CDR3: CASIRDINQPQHF. Written as DNA, the CDR3 is TGTGCCAGCATAAGGGACATCAATCAGCCCCAGCATTTT. The chain is built from TRBV6-5 and TRBJ1-5, with D perhaps matching TRBD1 (6 bases). Trimming stripped 7 bases from V and 3 bases from J, with 10 bases between. The CDR3 has 13 amino acids. Germline CDR1 MNHEY, CDR2 SVGAGI.

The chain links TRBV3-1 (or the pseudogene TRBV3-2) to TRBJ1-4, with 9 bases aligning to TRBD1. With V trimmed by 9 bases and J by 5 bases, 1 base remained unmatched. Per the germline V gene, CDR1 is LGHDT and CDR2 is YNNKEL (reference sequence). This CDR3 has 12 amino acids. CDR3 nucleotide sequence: TGTGCCAGTGGACAGGGGAATGAAAAACTGTTTTTT. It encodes CASGQGNEKLFF.

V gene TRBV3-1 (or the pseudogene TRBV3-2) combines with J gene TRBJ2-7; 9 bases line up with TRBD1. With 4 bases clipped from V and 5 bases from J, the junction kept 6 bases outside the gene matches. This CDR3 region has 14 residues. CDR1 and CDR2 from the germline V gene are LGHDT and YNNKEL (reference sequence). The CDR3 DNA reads TGTGCCAGCAGCCTGACAGGGGGGCCGAACGAGCAGTACTTC. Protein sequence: CASSLTGGPNEQYF.

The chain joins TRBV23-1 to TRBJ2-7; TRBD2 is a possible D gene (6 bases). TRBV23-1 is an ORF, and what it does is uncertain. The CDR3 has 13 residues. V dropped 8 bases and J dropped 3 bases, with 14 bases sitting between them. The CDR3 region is CASRGGCNYEQYF. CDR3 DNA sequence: TGCGCCAGCCGTGGGGGGTGTAACTACGAGCAGTACTTC.